This T cell receptor beta chain was documented in a study of monozygotic twins with inflammatory bowel disease. TCRdb re-called the 5' RACE reads and catalogs CDR3 proteins one per entry, DNA excluded. The specimen's table records roughly 90,000 distinct CDR3 sequences. The CDR3 is made up of 16 amino acids. Germline lookup yields CDR1 LNHDA and CDR2 SQIVND (reference sequence). The J gene is TRBJ1-5, the V gene TRBV19. This sequence was found in a human donor with ulcerative colitis or Crohn's disease, or a healthy co-twin of an affected twin (not recorded which). Specimen: blood. The CDR3 is CASSRKRGGYNQPQHF.